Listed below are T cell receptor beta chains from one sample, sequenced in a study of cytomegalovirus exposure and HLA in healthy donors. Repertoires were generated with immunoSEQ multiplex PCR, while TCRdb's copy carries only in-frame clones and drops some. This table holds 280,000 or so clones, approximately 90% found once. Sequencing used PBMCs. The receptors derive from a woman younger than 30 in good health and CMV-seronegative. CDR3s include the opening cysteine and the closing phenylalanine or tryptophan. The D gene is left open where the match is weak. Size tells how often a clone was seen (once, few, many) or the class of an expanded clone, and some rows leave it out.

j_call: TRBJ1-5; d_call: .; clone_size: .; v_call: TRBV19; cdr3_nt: TGTGCCAGTAGTATAGGTACCAAGTACGACAGCTTTCCTCAGCCCCAGCATTTT; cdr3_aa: CASSIGTKYDSFPQPQHF
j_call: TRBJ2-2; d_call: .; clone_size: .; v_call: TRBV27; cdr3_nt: TGTGCCAGCAGTCCATTACCGGACCGGCGGGGCGGGGAGCTGTTTTTT; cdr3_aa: CASSPLPDRRGGELFF
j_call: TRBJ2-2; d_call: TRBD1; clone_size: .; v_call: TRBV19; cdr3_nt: TGTGCCAGTAGTATTCGGGGACAGGGAAAGGGCACCGGGGAGCTGTTTTTT; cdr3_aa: CASSIRGQGKGTGELFF
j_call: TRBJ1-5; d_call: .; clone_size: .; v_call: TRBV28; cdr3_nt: TGTGCCAGCAGCCCCAGGTGGGTCTCTCAGCCCCAGCATTTT; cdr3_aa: CASSPRWVSQPQHF
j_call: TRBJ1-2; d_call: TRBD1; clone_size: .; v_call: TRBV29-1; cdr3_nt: TGCAGCGTCCTCCGGGACAGGGATGGCTACACCTTC; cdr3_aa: CSVLRDRDGYTF
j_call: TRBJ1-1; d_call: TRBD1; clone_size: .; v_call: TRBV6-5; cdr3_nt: TGTGCCAGCAGAGATACAGGGGGCGGGAACACTGAAGCTTTCTTT; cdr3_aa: CASRDTGGGNTEAFF
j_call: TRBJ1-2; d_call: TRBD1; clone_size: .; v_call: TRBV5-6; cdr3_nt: TGTGCCAGCAGCGTGGGACAGCCAATCTATGGCTACACCTTC; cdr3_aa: CASSVGQPIYGYTF
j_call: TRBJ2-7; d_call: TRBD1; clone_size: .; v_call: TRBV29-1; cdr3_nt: TGCAGCGTTGAAGGGAGGACAGGGGGGACCTACGAGCAGTACTTC; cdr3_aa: CSVEGRTGGTYEQYF
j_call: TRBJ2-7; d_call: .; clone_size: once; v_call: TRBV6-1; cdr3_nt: TGTGCCAGTCGCCTGGGCAGCTCCTACGAGCAGTACTTC; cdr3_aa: CASRLGSSYEQYF
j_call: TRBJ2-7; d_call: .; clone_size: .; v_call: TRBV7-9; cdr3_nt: TGTGCCAGCAGTTCTAGGGGTTACGAGCAGTACTTC; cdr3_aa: CASSSRGYEQYF
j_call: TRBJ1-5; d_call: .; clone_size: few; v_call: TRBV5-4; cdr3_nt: TGTGCCAGCAGCTTGGGGGCCAATCAGCCCCAGCATTTT; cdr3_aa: CASSLGANQPQHF
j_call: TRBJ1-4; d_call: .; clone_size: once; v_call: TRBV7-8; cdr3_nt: TGTGCCAGCAGCCCTCCGGGCGGGAGGGAAAAACTGTTTTTT; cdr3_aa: CASSPPGGREKLFF
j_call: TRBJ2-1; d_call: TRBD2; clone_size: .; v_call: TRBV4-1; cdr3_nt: TGCGCCAGCAGCCAAGCCCCTAGCGGGATCTACAATGAGCAGTTCTTC; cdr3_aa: CASSQAPSGIYNEQFF
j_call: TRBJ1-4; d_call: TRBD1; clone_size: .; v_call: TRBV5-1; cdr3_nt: TGCGCCAGCAGCTTACAGGGGCCGGCTAATGAAAAACTGTTTTTT; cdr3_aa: CASSLQGPANEKLFF
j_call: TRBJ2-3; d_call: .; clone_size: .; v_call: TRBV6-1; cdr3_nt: TGTGCCAGCAGTGAACGAGCAGATACGCAGTATTTT; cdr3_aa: CASSERADTQYF
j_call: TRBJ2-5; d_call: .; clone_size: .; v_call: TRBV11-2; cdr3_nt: TGTGCCAGCAGCAACCGGGACTGGGCGGAGACCCAGTACTTC; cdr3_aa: CASSNRDWAETQYF
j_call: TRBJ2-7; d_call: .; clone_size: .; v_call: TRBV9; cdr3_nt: TGTGCCAGCAGCGTAGATTCAGGGTCCCCCTACGAGCAGTACTTC; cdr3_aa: CASSVDSGSPYEQYF
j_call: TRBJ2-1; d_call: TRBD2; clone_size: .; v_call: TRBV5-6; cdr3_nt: TGTGCCAGCAGCTGGCAGGGACTACCAAGGAGCTCCTACAATGAGCAGTTCTTC; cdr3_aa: CASSWQGLPRSSYNEQFF
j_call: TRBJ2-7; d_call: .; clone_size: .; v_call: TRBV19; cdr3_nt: TGTGCCAGTAGCGGGACATTGGGAAACTCCTACGAGCAGTACTTC; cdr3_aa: CASSGTLGNSYEQYF
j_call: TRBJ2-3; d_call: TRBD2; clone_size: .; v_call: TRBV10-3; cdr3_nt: TGTGCCATCAGTGAATTCCCCGGTAGCGGGGCCACAGATACGCAGTATTTT; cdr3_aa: CAISEFPGSGATDTQYF
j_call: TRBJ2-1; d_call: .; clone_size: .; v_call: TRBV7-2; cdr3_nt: TGTGCCAGCAGCGGGCTTTCTACCTACAATGAGCAGTTCTTC; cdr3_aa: CASSGLSTYNEQFF
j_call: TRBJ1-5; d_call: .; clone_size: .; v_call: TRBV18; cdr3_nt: TGTGCCAGCTCACCACGCGGACAGCCCCTCGATCAGCCCCAGCATTTT; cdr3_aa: CASSPRGQPLDQPQHF
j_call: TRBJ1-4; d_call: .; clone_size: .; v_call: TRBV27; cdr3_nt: TGTGCCAGCAGTTCCCTAGGGGGAACTAATGAAAAACTGTTTTTT; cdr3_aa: CASSSLGGTNEKLFF
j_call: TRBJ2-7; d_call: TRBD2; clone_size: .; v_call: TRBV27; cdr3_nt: TGTGCCAGTAAACCTCTCACTAGCGGGAGATCCTACGAGCAGTACTTC; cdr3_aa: CASKPLTSGRSYEQYF
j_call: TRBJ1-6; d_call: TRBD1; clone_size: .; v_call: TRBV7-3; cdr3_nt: TGTGCCAGCAGCTTAACAGGGACAGGGGGCCGGGGTTCACCCCTCCACTTT; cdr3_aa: CASSLTGTGGRGSPLHF
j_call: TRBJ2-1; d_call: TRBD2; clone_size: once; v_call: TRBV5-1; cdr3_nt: TGCGCCAGCAGCACGACTAGCGCTTTCAATGAGCAGTTCTTC; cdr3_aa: CASSTTSAFNEQFF